This is a list of T cell receptor beta chains from one sample in a study of cytomegalovirus exposure and HLA in healthy donors. Some clones are missing from TCRdb's copy, which holds only in-frame ones; the method was immunoSEQ multiplex PCR. The sample shows about 240,000 clones, around nine tenths of them seen only once. The specimen was PBMCs. The receptor set was obtained from a man between 18 and 35 years old in good health and CMV-seronegative. The CDR3 runs from the conserved cysteine through the conserved F or W. D genes are given only for firm matches. The size entry is marked missing in some rows and otherwise reads once, few, many or a size class.

V	J	D	size	DNA	CDR3
TRBV28	TRBJ2-7	TRBD2	-	TGTGCCAGCAGTGACCGGACTAGCGCGACCTACGAGCAGTACTTC	CASSDRTSATYEQYF
TRBV11-2	TRBJ1-1	-	once	TGTGCCAGCAGCTTAGGTGGAGGACAGCGGACTTTCTTT	CASSLGGGQRTFF
TRBV28	TRBJ2-7	TRBD1	-	TGTGCCAGCAGTTATACGAGGTACAGGGGCTCTGTGGAGCAGTACTTC	CASSYTRYRGSVEQYF
TRBV19	TRBJ2-5	-	once	TGTGCCAGTACCCAGGCCCGGGGTGAGACCCAGTACTTC	CASTQARGETQYF
TRBV4-1	TRBJ1-2	TRBD1	-	TGCGCCAGCAGCCGTGGGACAGCTTATGGCTACACCTTC	CASSRGTAYGYTF
TRBV7-2	TRBJ2-5	-	once	TGTGCCAGCAGCCCTCAGGGATACAGCGAGACCCAGTACTTC	CASSPQGYSETQYF
TRBV9	TRBJ2-1	TRBD2	-	TGTGCCAGCAGCGTAGCTGGGACTAGCGGGAGTAATGAGCAGTTCTTC	CASSVAGTSGSNEQFF
TRBV9	TRBJ1-3	-	-	TGTGCCAGCCGGAGGGAAGGTTGGAACACCATATATTTT	CASRREGWNTIYF
TRBV7-6	TRBJ2-1	TRBD2	-	TGTGCCAGCAGCTTGCTAGCGGGGGGGCCGACCAATGAGCAGTTCTTC	CASSLLAGGPTNEQFF
TRBV10-3	TRBJ2-2	-	-	TGTGCCATCTCGGACACCACCGGGGAGCTGTTTTTT	CAISDTTGELFF
TRBV7-2	TRBJ2-7	TRBD2	-	TGTGCCAGCAGCTTAGGTAGCGGGGGGGACTACGAGCAGTACTTC	CASSLGSGGDYEQYF
TRBV4-1	TRBJ2-1	-	-	TGCGCCAGCAGCCAACCCTCAGCGCCGAGCTCCTACAATGAGCAGTTCTTC	CASSQPSAPSSYNEQFF
TRBV5-5	TRBJ1-5	-	-	TGTGCCAGCAGCTTGGCCGAGGATCAGCCCCAGCATTTT	CASSLAEDQPQHF
TRBV6-1	TRBJ2-7	TRBD1	-	TGTGCCAGCAAAACAGGGGAAGACGAGCAGTACTTC	CASKTGEDEQYF
TRBV2	TRBJ2-5	TRBD2	-	TGTGCCAGCACCCCAGGACTAGCGCAGTACCAAGAGACCCAGTACTTC	CASTPGLAQYQETQYF